This T cell receptor beta chain was sequenced for a study of blood T cell repertoires in COVID-19. On the study more broadly: In each case, the material was cDNA or gDNA derived from T cells, B-cell-depleted T cells, or PBMCs.

The V gene's germline CDR1 is SGHRS and CDR2 YFSETQ. V shed 0 bases, J shed 2 bases, and the junction held 7 bases outside the gene matches. The CDR3 runs 16 residues. The repertoire was sequenced with immunoSEQ multiplex PCR; TCRdb's copy has only in-frame clones and lacks some. The table shows 290,000 or so clones, with 90% occurring only once. Participants' own reports of clinical history determined their cohort assignment. Recovery meant two consecutive negative NP/OP PCR tests, professional clearance, or resolved symptoms. This TCR was sampled from a woman younger than 45 who had recovered from COVID-19. This chain links TRBV5-1 with TRBJ1-2; 7 bases fit TRBD1. The source material was PBMCs or T cells enriched from blood (not recorded which). The CDR3 region is CASSLGQGPVNYGYTF. In DNA, the CDR3 is TGCGCCAGCAGCTTGGGACAGGGCCCTGTAAACTATGGCTACACCTTC.